Following are 22 T cell receptor beta chains from one sample sequenced in a study of blood T cell repertoires in COVID-19 (dated by TCRdb to 2020 to 2022). The library relied on the immunoSEQ multiplex PCR assay. TCRdb re-hosts the immuneACCESS table, in-frame sequences only. Its copies lack some clones; in the studies checked, an unresolved V gene accounts for under half of them, and the cause for the rest is not known. In all, the sample holds 150,000 to 200,000 clones, and under 80% of those were seen once. Jointly, the top ten make up about 3% of the sample. Material: peripheral blood. These receptors all come from an elderly woman with acute or convalescent COVID-19.

This clone was seen just once. In DNA, the CDR3 is TGTGCCAGCAGCTTAGATTATTTTACTAGCTCGCGCAATGAGCAGTTCTTC. Its translation: CASSLDYFTSSRNEQFF. The gene calls are TRBV11-2 and TRBJ2-1, with a possible D match to TRBD2 (6 bases). V was trimmed by 0 bases and J by 6 bases, leaving 18 bases between them. This CDR3 is 17 amino acids long. The germline CDR1 and CDR2 sequences are SGHAT and FQNNGV.

This rearrangement joins TRBV3-1 (or the pseudogene TRBV3-2) to TRBJ1-4; 9 nucleotides agree with TRBD1. CDR3 length equals 15 residues. The germline V gene has CDR1 LGHDT and CDR2 YNNKEL (reference sequence). V was clipped by 4 bases and J by 8 bases; unmatched bases: 8. CDR3 sequence reads: CASSRRQGVGEKLFF. CDR3 nucleotide sequence: TGTGCCAGCAGCCGCCGACAGGGGGTCGGGGAAAAACTGTTTTTT.

This sequence joins TRBV10-1 and TRBJ2-7; 10 nucleotides agree with TRBD1. The CDR3 sequence is 13 residues long. The V and J ends lost 7 bases and 5 bases, in that order; junction bases with no gene match: 5. Germline loops: CDR1 WNHNN, CDR2 SYGVQD (reference sequence). The CDR3 DNA reads TGCGCCAGCATGAGGGGACAGGGGCACGAGCAGTACTTC. Amino acids: CASMRGQGHEQYF.

The chain has TRBV27 and TRBJ2-3; TRBD2 might be the D (6 bases). Germline-derived CDR1 and CDR2 are MNHEY and SMNVEV (reference sequence). The V end was cut by 9 bases, the J end by 3 bases, with 22 bases between. This CDR3 region has 16 residues. CDR3 sequence: CASTMMAGIGTDTQYF. As DNA, the CDR3 is TGTGCCAGTACTATGATGGCGGGAATTGGAACAGATACGCAGTATTTT.

The sample holds one count of this clone. V gene TRBV2 combines with J gene TRBJ2-3; the match to TRBD2 covers 7 bases. The germline gives CDR1 SNHLY, CDR2 FYNNEI. The V segment lost 6 bases and the J segment 1 base; nucleotides outside the gene matches: 7. This CDR3 is 15 amino acids long. CDR3 coding DNA: TGTGCCAGCAGCGGCGGGAGTGATGGCACAGATACGCAGTATTTT. The encoded protein is CASSGGSDGTDTQYF.

The rearrangement joins TRBV6-5 to TRBJ2-7, with TRBD2 matching 10 bases. This CDR3 comprises 16 residues. The V segment lost 0 bases and the J segment 6 bases; nucleotides outside the gene matches: 8. The V gene's germline CDR1 is MNHEY and CDR2 SVGAGI. CDR3 amino acids: CASSYSILAGAGEQYF. CDR3 sequence (DNA): TGTGCCAGCAGTTACTCGATTCTAGCGGGAGCTGGCGAGCAGTACTTC.

The chain uses TRBV19 and TRBJ2-5; D may be TRBD2 (6 bases). Trimming took off 4 bases at V and 2 bases at J, with 14 bases between the two ends. Germline loops: CDR1 LNHDA, CDR2 SQIVND (reference sequence). The CDR3 sequence is 15 residues long. The CDR3 region has the DNA TGTGCCAGTAGTAGTGCAAGGGGAGGACAAGAGACCCAGTACTTC. Its protein is CASSSARGGQETQYF.

V and J are TRBV2 and TRBJ2-1; 9 bases fit TRBD2. Germline CDR1 reads SNHLY; CDR2 reads FYNNEI. The CDR3 consists of 12 residues. After removal of 8 bases from V and 8 bases from J, the junction contained 4 bases not matched to a gene. The CDR3 sequence is CASRTSAYEQFF. The CDR3 nucleotides read TGTGCCAGCCGGACTAGCGCGTATGAGCAGTTCTTC.

The chain recombines TRBV25-1 with TRBJ1-6; TRBD1 agrees at 10 bases. The CDR3 covers 16 residues. Germline CDR1 MGHDK, CDR2 SYGVNS. Germline trimming cut 3 bases from V and 7 bases from J; bases unmatched to any gene: 6. The CDR3 is CASSENWGQGNSPLHF. DNA for the CDR3: TGTGCCAGCAGTGAGAATTGGGGACAGGGGAATTCACCCCTCCACTTT.

This chain links TRBV5-1 with TRBJ2-3, with D possibly TRBD2 on 6 matching bases. This CDR3 region has 15 residues. Germline values: CDR1 SGHRS, CDR2 YFSETQ. Trimming took off 0 bases at V and 0 bases at J, with 8 bases between the two ends. This chain's CDR3 is CASSLEGRSTDTQYF. CDR3 nucleotides: TGCGCCAGCAGCTTGGAGGGGAGGAGCACAGATACGCAGTATTTT.

This clone came up a few times. The chain uses TRBV5-6 and TRBJ2-7; 9 nucleotides line up with TRBD1. V dropped 4 bases and J dropped 6; count of bases not matched to a gene: 14. The CDR3 is 16 residues long. Germline V gene sequence: CDR1 SGHDT, CDR2 YYEEEE. The CDR3 loop reads CASSQHFGTGSSEQYF. CDR3 nucleotides: TGTGCCAGCAGCCAACACTTCGGGACAGGGAGCTCCGAGCAGTACTTC.

This clone was observed a few times. This chain uses TRBV2 with TRBJ2-2; 14 bases map to TRBD2. V dropped 8 bases and J dropped 6; count of bases not matched to a gene: 5. This CDR3 has 15 amino acids. Germline CDR1 reads SNHLY; CDR2 reads FYNNEI. CDR3 loop: CASGGLAGASGELFF. CDR3 coding DNA: TGTGCCAGCGGGGGACTAGCGGGAGCATCCGGGGAGCTGTTTTTT.

The rearrangement joins TRBV24-1 to TRBJ2-1; a possible D gene is TRBD2 (6 bases). V was shortened by 1 base and J by 4 bases, with 7 bases between the two germline ends. Germline CDR1 and CDR2: KGHDR and SFDVKD. The CDR3 runs to 14 residues. CDR3: CATSDFREYNEQFF. CDR3 nucleotides: TGTGCCACCAGTGATTTCCGGGAGTACAATGAGCAGTTCTTC.

This clone occurred a few times. The J gene is TRBJ2-5, the V gene TRBV5-4; D unresolved. The CDR3 length is 13 residues. The V end was cut by 5 bases, the J end by 5 bases, with 13 bases between. Germline CDR1 and CDR2: SGHNT and YYREEE (reference sequence). CDR3 protein: CASSYSWSETQYF. DNA of the CDR3: TGTGCCAGCAGTTATAGCTGGTCGGAGACCCAGTACTTC.

This rearrangement joins TRBV6-5 to TRBJ1-2; tentative D call: TRBD1 (6 bases). This CDR3 spans 14 amino acids. The ends were cut back, 6 bases at V and 2 bases at J, with 13 bases in the middle. Germline V gene sequence: CDR1 MNHEY, CDR2 SVGAGI. CDR3 in amino acids: CASSPGDSNYGYTF. The CDR3 DNA sequence: TGTGCCAGCAGCCCAGGGGATTCAAACTATGGCTACACCTTC.

About this clone itself: The same CDR3 is also encoded by other DNA sequences in this sample. V and J are TRBV11-3 and TRBJ2-1; 7 bases match TRBD2. V lost 3 bases and J lost 4; bases outside the gene matches: 6. CDR1 and CDR2 (germline): SGHNT, YENEEA. The CDR3 is made up of 15 amino acids. The CDR3 region has the DNA TGTGCCAGCAGCTTGGCCCCGGGGGGTTACAATGAGCAGTTCTTC. Amino acid sequence: CASSLAPGGYNEQFF.

The table lists this clone with a few counts. The chain links TRBV12-3 or TRBV12-4 to TRBJ1-6; D remains unclear. The CDR3 is 13 residues long. The V end lost 5 bases, the J end lost 11 bases, and 13 bases lay between the germline ends. The DNA for the CDR3 is TGTGCCAGCAGTAACTCGATGGAGGCACCCCTCCACTTT. Its translation is CASSNSMEAPLHF.

The chain couples TRBV4-2 to TRBJ2-7, with unresolved D. The CDR3 is made up of 15 amino acids. The germline V gene encodes CDR1 LGHNA and CDR2 YNFKEQ. Trimming removed 0 bases at V and 3 bases at J, with 12 bases between. The chain's CDR3 is CASSQDHGLVYEQYF. The CDR3 DNA reads TGTGCCAGCAGCCAAGATCACGGCCTAGTCTACGAGCAGTACTTC.

This chain connects TRBV6-4 to TRBJ1-5, with TRBD1 matching over 8 bases. The V gene's germline CDR1 is MRHNA and CDR2 SNTAGT. The J segment lost 7 bases and the V segment lost 6 bases, leaving 14 bases of the junction unmatched. The CDR3 is 16 residues long. DNA for the CDR3: TGTGCCAGCAGCCCGCACCGGGACAGGCGGGAGCAGCCCCAGCATTTT. Translation gives CASSPHRDRREQPQHF.

The chain carries TRBV19 and TRBJ2-3, with a weak D call TRBD2 (6 bases). This CDR3 contains 14 residues. Germline V lookup: CDR1 LNHDA, CDR2 SQIVND (reference sequence). Deletions cut 5 bases from V and 0 bases from J, with 9 bases between. The CDR3 sequence: CASSREPSTDTQYF. CDR3 nucleotides: TGTGCCAGTAGTCGGGAGCCTAGCACAGATACGCAGTATTTT.

V gene TRBV7-2 combines with J gene TRBJ2-3, with TRBD2 as a possible D gene (6 bases). Germline CDR1 SGHTA, CDR2 FQGNSA. The CDR3 runs 12 residues. V shed 3 bases and J shed 10 bases, with 11 bases lying between them. Here the CDR3 reads CASSFSQRAQYF. In DNA form, the CDR3 reads TGTGCCAGCAGCTTTAGTCAGCGGGCGCAGTATTTT.

This chain connects TRBV7-3 to TRBJ2-1; TRBD1 is a possible D gene (6 bases). The CDR3 runs to 14 residues. The V end lost 2 bases, the J end lost 9 bases, and 14 bases lay between the germline ends. Germline loops: CDR1 SGHTA, CDR2 FQGTGA. CDR3 region: CASSLGTGSSEQFF. The CDR3 DNA sequence: TGTGCCAGCAGCTTAGGAACAGGGTCGAGTGAGCAGTTCTTC.